The TCR beta chain under discussion was sequenced for a study of blood T cell repertoires in COVID-19. Overall study context: The samples span acute and convalescent COVID-19 from the United States, Italy and Spain.

In the original processing: Amplifying reference gene primers gave estimates of nucleated cell counts. Sequencing used immunoSEQ multiplex PCR; TCRdb keeps in-frame clones, though not all of them. V and J calls and clone size follow that table, whereas D and trimming were derived from the DNA. The sample shows around 190,000 clones, approximately 91% of them seen only once. The CDR3 has 15 amino acids. Germline values: CDR1 MNHEY, CDR2 SMNVEV (reference sequence). Trimming stripped 3 bases from V and 0 bases from J, with 6 bases between. Source material: peripheral blood. The TCR originated in a man aged 18 to 30 with active or convalescent COVID-19. The chain uses TRBV27 and TRBJ2-6; D not resolved. The CDR3 bases are TGTGCCAGCAGTTTTTACGGCTCTGGGGCCAACGTCCTGACTTTC. Protein sequence: CASSFYGSGANVLTF.